What follows are 13 T cell receptor beta chains derived from one specimen sequenced in a study of blood T cell repertoires in COVID-19. Data came from immunoSEQ multiplex PCR; TCRdb stores just in-frame clones and leaves some out. The sample lists 200,000 to 250,000 clones; 90% to 95% were seen once. The material sequenced was peripheral blood. Receptors were obtained from a man aged 55 to 70 with COVID-19, enrolled during active disease.

V is TRBV10-3 and J is TRBJ2-1; D perhaps matches TRBD1 (6 bases). V gave up 2 bases and J gave up 1 base, with 9 bases separating them. This CDR3 comprises 15 residues. CDR1 is ENHRY and CDR2 is SYGVKD in the germline V gene. This CDR3 is CAISEGTSSYNEQFF. As DNA, the CDR3 is TGTGCCATCAGTGAGGGGACATCATCCTACAATGAGCAGTTCTTC.

The chain combines TRBV27 with TRBJ2-3; 7 bases are a match to TRBD2. Germline lookup yields CDR1 MNHEY and CDR2 SMNVEV (reference sequence). After removal of 3 bases from V and 2 bases from J, the junction contained 5 bases not matched to a gene. CDR3 length equals 15 residues. CDR3 DNA: TGTGCCAGCAGTTTTTTCGGGGACTACACAGATACGCAGTATTTT. This encodes CASSFFGDYTDTQYF.

The chain has TRBV18 and TRBJ1-4, with 7 bases aligning to TRBD1. Germline trimming cut 0 bases from V and 7 bases from J; bases unmatched to any gene: 11. Per germline, CDR1 KGHSH and CDR2 LQKENI. This CDR3 comprises 17 residues. CDR3 in amino acids: CASSPPDKGAASEKLFF. The CDR3 region has the DNA TGTGCCAGCTCACCACCGGATAAGGGGGCTGCGAGTGAAAAACTGTTTTTT.

The CDR3 DNA is TGTGCCAGCAGTCGACAGGGATTTTTCGGCTACACCTTC. Translation gives CASSRQGFFGYTF. This sequence joins TRBV6-5 and TRBJ1-2, with 7 positions matching TRBD1. The V and J ends lost 5 bases and 8 bases, in that order; junction bases with no gene match: 8. The germline V gene encodes CDR1 MNHEY and CDR2 SVGAGI. The length of the CDR3 is 13 residues.

The chain combines TRBV6-5 with TRBJ1-4; D gene uncertain. V lost 2 bases to trimming and J lost 0 bases, with 7 bases between them. Germline V gene data show CDR1 as MNHEY and CDR2 as SVGAGI. The CDR3 spans 15 residues. CDR3 coding DNA: TGTGCCAGCAGTTACGGGCCAGCAACTAATGAAAAACTGTTTTTT. It yields the protein CASSYGPATNEKLFF.

This chain links TRBV4-2 with TRBJ2-6; D perhaps matches TRBD2 (5 bases). The CDR3 has 17 amino acids. V was clipped by 4 bases and J by 0 bases, with 13 bases between them. The germline gives CDR1 LGHNA, CDR2 YNFKEQ. The CDR3 loop is CASSRSVASSGANVLTF. Here the CDR3 DNA reads TGTGCCAGCAGCCGTAGCGTTGCCAGCTCTGGGGCCAACGTCCTGACTTTC.

The chain carries TRBV5-4 and TRBJ2-1; 8 bases are a match to TRBD2. Losses at the gene ends were 0 bases for V and 2 bases for J; bases not matched to a gene: 1. There are 15 residues in the CDR3. Germline V gene sequence: CDR1 SGHNT, CDR2 YYREEE (reference sequence). CDR3 region: CASSLAGGAYNEQFF. The DNA for the CDR3 is TGTGCCAGCAGCTTGGCCGGGGGGGCCTACAATGAGCAGTTCTTC.

The chain couples TRBV10-3 to TRBJ2-7, with D tentatively TRBD1 (7 bases). The CDR3 covers 12 residues. CDR1 and CDR2 from the germline V gene are ENHRY and SYGVKD. Trimming stripped 7 bases from V and 6 bases from J, with 13 bases between. CDR3 nucleotides: TGTGCCATCAAAACCCAGGGGGGCGAGCAGTACTTC. This gives the protein CAIKTQGGEQYF.

The chain has TRBV19 and TRBJ2-1, with TRBD1 identical over 9 bases. V lost 6 bases to trimming and J lost 13 bases; unmatched junction nucleotides: 16. Per germline, CDR1 LNHDA and CDR2 SQIVND (reference sequence). The CDR3 sequence is 15 residues long. DNA of the CDR3: TGTGCCAGTAGCCACCAGACAGGGGGACTCCTTATTCAGTTCTTC. This encodes CASSHQTGGLLIQFF.

The chain links TRBV28 to TRBJ1-6; 7 positions agree with TRBD1. CDR3 length: 14 amino acids. Germline V gene lookup returns CDR1 MDHEN and CDR2 SYDVKM. Trimming removed 10 bases from V and 6 bases from J; junction bases left unmatched: 9. CDR3 sequence (DNA): TGTGCCACAGGGGGGAGCGCGGCTAATTCACCCCTCCACTTT. It codes for CATGGSAANSPLHF. The full variable domain, in which reference TRBV28 and TRBJ1-6 provide the parts outside the CDR3, is DVKVTQSSRYLVKRTGEKVFLECVQDMDHENMFWYRQDPGLGLRLIYFSYDVKMKEKGDIPEGYSVSREKKERFSLILESASTNQTSMYLCATGGSAANSPLHFGNGTRLTVT.

The V call is TRBV5-8, the J call TRBJ1-4, with 9 nucleotides matching TRBD1. Germline-derived CDR1 and CDR2 are SGHTS and YDEGEE. Losses at the gene ends were 3 bases for V and 7 bases for J; bases not matched to a gene: 10. The CDR3 is made up of 16 amino acids. CDR3 sequence (DNA): TGTGCCAGCAGCTCTGGACAGGGGACGAAGAGTGAAAAACTGTTTTTT. Translation gives CASSSGQGTKSEKLFF. Looking up the rest from reference TRBV5-8 and TRBJ1-4 gives the full variable domain: EAGVTQSPTHLIKTRGQQATLRCSPISGHTSVYWYQQALGLGLQFLLWYDEGEERNRGNFPPRFSGRQFPNYSSELNVNALELEDSALYLCASSSGQGTKSEKLFFGSGTQLSVL.

This clone was seen a handful of times. V is TRBV11-2 and J is TRBJ1-1; the D gene is possibly TRBD1 (5 bases). Germline lookup yields CDR1 SGHAT and CDR2 FQNNGV. The CDR3 is 16 residues long. The germline V and J ends were trimmed by 4 bases and 2 bases, with 17 bases remaining between them. As DNA, the CDR3 is TGTGCCAGCAGCTACATATCAGGGAAAACTAACACTGAAGCTTTCTTT. The encoded protein is CASSYISGKTNTEAFF.

The rearrangement links TRBV11-2 to TRBJ2-1; 7 bases agree with TRBD1. Trimming removed 5 bases from V and 7 bases from J; junction bases left unmatched: 2. Germline CDR1 SGHAT, CDR2 FQNNGV. The CDR3 is 12 residues long. In DNA, the CDR3 is TGTGCCAGCAGCGCACAGGGGAATGAGCAGTTCTTC. Protein product: CASSAQGNEQFF.